This TCR beta chain comes out of a study of OX40 agonist ivuxolimab in advanced cancers. Background on the study: Patients received ivuxolimab, an intravenous treatment, every 2 weeks at 0.01 to 10 mg/kg. Of mixed ages from about 23 to 79 and averaging about 56 years, the group was about 86% male.

Here immunoSEQ multiplex PCR was the method, and the copy in TCRdb shows in-frame clones only, minus some. The data contain under 40,000 clones, about nine tenths of them singletons. V gave up 3 bases and J gave up 5 bases, with 10 bases separating them. Germline CDR1 is LNHDA and CDR2 is SQIVND (reference sequence). The CDR3 totals 13 residues. Regarding the study as a whole: The work left the antigen specificity of expanded peripheral T cells undetermined. CD4+ and CD8+ T cells in blood underwent clonal expansion by week 6 at 0.1 to 3.0 mg/kg.

A remark on this clone: Its specificity is not known.

This sequence originates from an adult with an advanced solid tumor such as melanoma, head and neck, liver or kidney cancer. The sample in question was CD4+ or CD8+ T cells sorted from blood, obtained in a trial of the OX40 agonist ivuxolimab. V usage is TRBV19 and J usage is TRBJ1-1, with D unresolved. In DNA, the CDR3 is TGTGCCAGTAGTATCACAGTTGGGACTGAAGCTTTCTTT. Its protein is CASSITVGTEAFF.